These 3 T cell receptor beta chains were all obtained from the same sample, sequenced in a study of T cells expressing NK-cell markers. TCRdb reanalyzed the 5' RACE reads, giving one entry per CDR3 protein sequence and no DNA. The sample's table shows 250,000 to 300,000 distinct CDR3 sequences. Sequencing was carried out using blood T cells: a sorted CD56 or NKG2C T cell subset, CD4+ or CD8+ T cells, or bulk PBMC T cells (not recorded which). The receptor source for this set is a woman aged 18-70 years in good health.

The J gene is TRBJ2-1, the V gene TRBV7-3; the D gene TCRdb calls, TRBD2, cannot be checked with no DNA. Germline-derived CDR1 and CDR2 are SGHTA and FQGTGA. CDR3 length equals 14 residues. The CDR3: CASSFGLAENEQFF.

The chain carries TRBV20-1 and TRBJ2-1; the D call from TCRdb, TRBD2, cannot be confirmed without DNA. CDR1 and CDR2 (germline): DFQATT, SNEGSKA (reference sequence). The CDR3 extends over 16 amino acids. The CDR3 is CSARENSGRGVNEQFF.

The rearrangement uses TRBV28 and TRBJ2-7; the TRBD2 assignment by TCRdb is unverifiable without DNA. Germline lookup yields CDR1 MDHEN and CDR2 SYDVKM. The CDR3 is 15 amino acids. The CDR3 reads CASSPKTSGLYEQYF.